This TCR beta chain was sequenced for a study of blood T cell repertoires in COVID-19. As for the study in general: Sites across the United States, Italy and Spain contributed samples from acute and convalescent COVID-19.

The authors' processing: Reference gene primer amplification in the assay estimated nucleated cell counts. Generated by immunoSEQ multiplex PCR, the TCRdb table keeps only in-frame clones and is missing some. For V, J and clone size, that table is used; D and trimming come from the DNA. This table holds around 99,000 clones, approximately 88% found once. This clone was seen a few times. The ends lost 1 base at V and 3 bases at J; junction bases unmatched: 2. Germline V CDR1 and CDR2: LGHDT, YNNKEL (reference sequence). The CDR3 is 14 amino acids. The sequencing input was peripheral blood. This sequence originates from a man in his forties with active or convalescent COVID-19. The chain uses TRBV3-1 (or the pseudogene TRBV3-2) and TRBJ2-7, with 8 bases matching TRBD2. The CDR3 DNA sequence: TGTGCCAGCAGCCAAGGGACTAGCCTCTACGAGCAGTACTTC. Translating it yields CASSQGTSLYEQYF.